This TCR beta chain was obtained from a study of blood T cell repertoires in COVID-19. For the study at large: The United States, Italy and Spain provided the acute and convalescent COVID-19 samples. Sample material is recorded as cDNA or gDNA derived from T cells, B-cell-depleted T cells, or PBMCs.

As handled by the study authors: Estimation of nucleated cell counts was performed using reference gene primer amplification. TCRdb's table, derived via immunoSEQ multiplex PCR, lists solely in-frame clones and lacks some. The V and J calls and the clone size are those of that table, but D and trimming were determined from the DNA. The profile shows approximately 100,000 clones, about 80% of them singletons. The CDR3 has 13 residues. The germline V and J ends were trimmed by 3 bases and 6 bases, with 14 bases remaining between them. Germline V gives CDR1 DFQATT, CDR2 SNEGSKA (reference sequence). The V call is TRBV20-1, the J call TRBJ1-2; D might be TRBD1 (6 bases). The sequenced sample consisted of peripheral blood. This sequence was found in a woman aged 55-70 years with acute or convalescent COVID-19. CDR3 protein: CSASSRGADGYTF. Here the CDR3 DNA reads TGCAGTGCTAGTAGCAGGGGCGCAGATGGCTACACCTTC.